One and the same sample provided the 3 T cell receptor beta chains below, sequenced in a study of human T cells and chemical hapten exposure. Sample time point: patch test 1, 2 weeks after DPC sensitization. Regarding treatment: therapeutic diphenylcyclopropenone sensitization with weekly scalp DPC. TCRdb redid the calling of the RACE reads with MiXCR, one entry per CDR3 protein. Found here are about 70,000 distinct CDR3 sequences, approximately 9.4% of them singletons; the top ten hold roughly 3.3%. Source: whole blood, taken in connection with sensitization to the hapten diphenylcyclopropenone (DPC). The receptor source for this set is a woman aged 40 to 55 with alopecia areata. Some clones in this sample may be carry-over from other donors' samples.

The genes are TRBV4-1 and TRBJ1-4, with D unclear. The CDR3 sequence is 15 residues long. Trimming left V 4 bases short and J 7 bases short, with 16 bases between. CDR1 and CDR2 from the germline V gene are MGHRA and YSYEKL. CDR3 nucleotides: TGCGCCAGCAGCCTCCCCCGGTCCGGCGGTGAAAAACTGTTTTTT. Its protein is CASSLPRSGGEKLFF.

This clonotype was detected a few times. With a much larger clone just one base away, this may be a read error. CDR3 loop: CASSPQGYQKTQYF. The CDR3 DNA sequence: TGTGCCAGCAGCCCTCAGGGCTACCAAAAGACCCAGTACTTC. The rearrangement uses TRBV13 and TRBJ2-5, with D tentatively TRBD1 (5 bases). Germline loops: CDR1 PRHDT, CDR2 FYEKMQ (reference sequence). The CDR3 consists of 14 residues.

The sample holds a few counts of this clonotype. J is TRBJ2-1 and V is TRBV3-1; D is uncertain. Trimming took off 1 base at V and 8 bases at J, with 6 bases between the two ends. Germline values: CDR1 LGHDT, CDR2 YNNKEL (reference sequence). This CDR3 contains 12 residues. DNA of the CDR3: TGTGCCAGCAGCCAAGTCCCGTATGAGCAGTTCTTC. Translation: CASSQVPYEQFF.